The clone carrying this TCR beta chain was counted between two and nine times. Its specificity is not known. This sample was included in a study of identical twins' blood T cells. Notes on the study in general: Twins shared about as many clonotypes as their cloneset sizes predicted. Shared environment remains a possible cause of twin similarity.

All three twin pairs grew up together with likely shared infections and vaccines. Per germline, CDR1 MNHNS and CDR2 SASEGT. The germline V and J ends were trimmed by 2 bases and 4 bases, with 12 bases remaining between them. The CDR3 length is 15 residues. Study processing details: Each donor had about 100,000 to nearly 550,000 clonotypes. TCRdb fed the 5' RACE reads into MiXCR, producing one record per CDR3 protein. These V and J calls originate from TCRdb's pipeline instead of the authors' own analysis. This sample has 350,000 to 400,000 distinct CDR3 sequences; approximately 30% occur once, and the top ten carry around 5.6%.

The source material was PBMCs. V gene TRBV6-1 combines with J gene TRBJ1-5, with no clear D. The TCR originated in a woman aged 18 to 55 in good health. CDR3 region: CASSEMVGSNQPQHF. DNA of the CDR3: TGTGCCAGCAGTGAAATGGTAGGCTCAAATCAGCCCCAGCATTTT.